The rows below give T cell receptor beta chains drawn from one sample of a study of cytomegalovirus exposure and HLA in healthy donors. Assay used: immunoSEQ multiplex PCR; TCRdb lists only in-frame clones, some missing. Found here are 80,000 to 95,000 clones; the top ten clones hold approximately 15%. The sequencing input was PBMCs. Every receptor here comes from a man between 50 and 59 years old in good health and CMV-seropositive. Each CDR3 is given with its conserved first and last residue. The D gene is left open where the match is weak.

d_call,v_call,j_call,cdr3_length,cdr3_nt,cdr3_aa
-,TRBV30,TRBJ2-5,12,TGTGCCTGGAGTCTACAGCAAGAGACCCAGTACTTC,CAWSLQQETQYF
-,TRBV19,TRBJ2-7,12,TGTGCCAGTAGGGGGGCGCTCTACGAGCAGTACTTC,CASRGALYEQYF
TRBD2,TRBV4-3,TRBJ2-3,16,TGCGCCAGCAGCCAAGTCGGACTAGCGGGAGCAGATACGCAGTATTTT,CASSQVGLAGADTQYF
-,TRBV4-3,TRBJ2-5,18,TGCGCCAGCAGCCAAGATGGGCCCCCGGCGGGAAAAGGAGAGACCCAGTACTTC,CASSQDGPPAGKGETQYF
TRBD1,TRBV4-2,TRBJ1-1,15,TGTGCCAGCAGTCACGGGACAGGAGTAAACACTGAAGCTTTCTTT,CASSHGTGVNTEAFF
TRBD2,TRBV5-4,TRBJ2-5,14,TGTGCCAGCAGCTTGCTAGCGGGAGGTGAGACCCAGTACTTC,CASSLLAGGETQYF
-,TRBV4-3,TRBJ2-1,18,TGCGCCAGCAGCCAAGCCCCGGGGACTTTCAGCTCCTACAATGAGCAGTTCTTC,CASSQAPGTFSSYNEQFF
-,TRBV4-2,TRBJ2-7,12,TGTGCCAGCAGCCCCCGGGGGTCGGAGCAGTACTTC,CASSPRGSEQYF
TRBD1,TRBV19,TRBJ1-2,17,TGTGCCAGTAGCGAAGTACGGGACAGCAAAACCCCCTATGGCTACACCTTC,CASSEVRDSKTPYGYTF
-,TRBV7-9,TRBJ1-2,15,TGTGCCAGCAGCTACCCTCAGGGGTTGACCTATGGCTACACCTTC,CASSYPQGLTYGYTF
TRBD2,TRBV19,TRBJ2-7,16,TGTGCCAGTAGTATAGCCCTAGCGGGAGGGACCTACGAGCAGTACTTC,CASSIALAGGTYEQYF
-,TRBV7-9,TRBJ1-1,15,TGTGCCAGCAGCTGGGGGGGCGGAAAGAACACTGAAGCTTTCTTT,CASSWGGGKNTEAFF
-,TRBV9,TRBJ2-3,14,TGTGCCAGCAGCGCCAGAGGAAGCACAGATACGCAGTATTTT,CASSARGSTDTQYF
-,TRBV4-1,TRBJ1-6,17,TGCGCCAGCAGCCAAGCCCTAAGCGGACGGGCAAATTCACCCCTCCACTTT,CASSQALSGRANSPLHF
TRBD2,TRBV5-6,TRBJ2-3,15,TGTGCCAGCAGCTGGGCTAGCGGGTACACAGATACGCAGTATTTT,CASSWASGYTDTQYF
-,TRBV28,TRBJ1-1,12,TGTGCCAGCAGCACCGGGAGCACTGAAGCTTTCTTT,CASSTGSTEAFF
TRBD1,TRBV2,TRBJ1-5,14,TGTGCCAGCAGAAGGACAGGGGGAAATCAGCCCCAGCATTTT,CASRRTGGNQPQHF
-,TRBV5-5,TRBJ2-5,14,TGTGCCAGCAGTTCTTCCGGGAGTCGCGAGACCCAGTACTTC,CASSSSGSRETQYF
TRBD2,TRBV11-2,TRBJ2-3,17,TGTGCCAGTTCCCTAGCTGGCCTAGCGGGAGGAGAAGATACGCAGTATTTT,CASSLAGLAGGEDTQYF
TRBD1,TRBV30,TRBJ1-5,13,TGTGCCTGCAACAGGGGGATAGATCAGCCCCAGCATTTT,CACNRGIDQPQHF
-,TRBV5-1,TRBJ1-1,13,TGCGCCAGCAGCGCAGACAGACCGACTGAAGCTTTCTTT,CASSADRPTEAFF
-,TRBV9,TRBJ1-2,16,TGTGCCAGCAGCGTAGCAGTGCCGACAACAAACTATGGCTACACCTTC,CASSVAVPTTNYGYTF
-,TRBV6-6,TRBJ2-2,15,TGTGCCAGCAGTAACCCTACGTCTGTCACCGGGGAGCTGTTTTTT,CASSNPTSVTGELFF
TRBD1,TRBV11-3,TRBJ2-7,13,TGTGCCAGCGCCCGGGACAGAAGCTACGAGCAGTACTTC,CASARDRSYEQYF